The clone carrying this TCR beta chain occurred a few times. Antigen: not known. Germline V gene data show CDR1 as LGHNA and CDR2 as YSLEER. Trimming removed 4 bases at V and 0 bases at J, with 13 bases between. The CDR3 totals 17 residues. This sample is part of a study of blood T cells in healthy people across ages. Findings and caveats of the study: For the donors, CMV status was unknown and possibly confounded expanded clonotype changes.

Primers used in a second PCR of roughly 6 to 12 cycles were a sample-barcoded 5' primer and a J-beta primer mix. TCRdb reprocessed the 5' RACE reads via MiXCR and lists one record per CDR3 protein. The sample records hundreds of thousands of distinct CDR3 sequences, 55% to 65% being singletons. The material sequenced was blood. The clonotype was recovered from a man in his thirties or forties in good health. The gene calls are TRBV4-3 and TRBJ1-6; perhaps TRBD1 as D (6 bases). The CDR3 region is CASSRKQGRSYNSPLHF. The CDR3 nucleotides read TGCGCCAGCAGCCGGAAACAGGGTCGCTCCTATAATTCACCCCTCCACTTT.